These T cell receptor beta chains were read from a single sample in a study of blood T cell repertoires in COVID-19. Only in-frame clones appear in the TCRdb table, and some are missing; sequencing was by immunoSEQ multiplex PCR. The data hold about 120,000 clones, with 90% observed a single time. Sequencing was carried out using peripheral blood. These receptors were collected from a human donor with active COVID-19. The donor label of this sample is uncertain. Both conserved end residues are part of each CDR3. D genes are given only for firm matches. Rows may omit the clone size; those that give it use once, few, many or a size class.

j_call: TRBJ2-7
d_call: TRBD2
v_call: TRBV4-3
clone_size: NA
cdr3_aa: CASSQGTSGFPYEQYF
cdr3_nt: TGCGCCAGCAGCCAGGGGACTAGCGGGTTCCCCTACGAGCAGTACTTC

j_call: TRBJ1-1
d_call: TRBD1
v_call: TRBV7-2
clone_size: NA
cdr3_aa: CASSPGGGTGGAEAFF
cdr3_nt: TGTGCCAGCAGCCCGGGGGGTGGGACAGGGGGTGCGGAGGCTTTCTTT

j_call: TRBJ1-3
d_call: NA
v_call: TRBV28
clone_size: NA
cdr3_aa: CASSPAGSPTGNTIYF
cdr3_nt: TGTGCCAGCAGCCCCGCGGGCAGCCCGACTGGAAACACCATATATTTT

j_call: TRBJ1-6
d_call: TRBD1
v_call: TRBV14
clone_size: NA
cdr3_aa: CASSQGTGVIPLHF
cdr3_nt: TGTGCCAGCAGCCAAGGGACAGGGGTCATCCCCCTCCACTTT

j_call: TRBJ1-1
d_call: NA
v_call: TRBV18
clone_size: NA
cdr3_aa: CASSPGLNTEAFF
cdr3_nt: TGTGCCAGCTCACCAGGCCTGAACACTGAAGCTTTCTTT

j_call: TRBJ1-2
d_call: TRBD1
v_call: TRBV3-1/TRBV3-2
clone_size: NA
cdr3_aa: CASSQTGERGGYTF
cdr3_nt: TGTGCCAGCAGCCAGACAGGGGAACGCGGTGGCTACACCTTC

j_call: TRBJ1-5
d_call: NA
v_call: TRBV5-7
clone_size: NA
cdr3_aa: CARAGRNQPQHF
cdr3_nt: TGTGCCAGAGCAGGGCGCAATCAGCCCCAGCATTTT

j_call: TRBJ1-1
d_call: NA
v_call: TRBV7-2
clone_size: once
cdr3_aa: CASSRQPNTEAFF
cdr3_nt: TGTGCCAGCAGCCGACAACCGAACACTGAAGCTTTCTTT

j_call: TRBJ2-7
d_call: TRBD2
v_call: TRBV9
clone_size: once
cdr3_aa: CASSGMGLAVDEQYF
cdr3_nt: TGTGCCAGCAGCGGAATGGGACTAGCGGTCGACGAGCAGTACTTC

j_call: TRBJ1-4
d_call: NA
v_call: TRBV7-9
clone_size: NA
cdr3_aa: CASSPRQATNEKLFF
cdr3_nt: TGTGCCAGCAGCCCGAGACAGGCAACTAATGAAAAACTGTTTTTT